This is a list of T cell receptor beta chains from one sample in a study of T-cell reconstitution after alpha-beta-depleted transplantation in children. TCRdb processed the PCR reads anew with MiXCR; each CDR3 protein has one entry. The repertoire holds 750,000 to 950,000 distinct CDR3 sequences, roughly 15% seen once, with 5% in the top ten. This specimen was PBMCs, mostly from graft donor cells, taken 360 days after TCRalphabeta/CD19-depleted stem cell transplant. The source is a male patient between 10 and 17 years old who had a stem cell transplant for acute lymphoblastic leukemia, so the T cells may come from the graft donor. CDR3s include the opening cysteine and the closing phenylalanine or tryptophan. D genes are given only for firm matches. Some rows have no size entry. The others give once, few or many, or a class for an expanded clone.

clone_size d_call cdr3_length j_call v_call cdr3_aa cdr3_nt
NA TRBD2 15 TRBJ2-3 TRBV20-1 CSAGRELYGTDTQYF TGCAGTGCTGGGCGGGAGCTCTATGGCACAGATACGCAGTATTTT
few NA 13 TRBJ1-4 TRBV29-1 CSVGRQGGEKLFF TGCAGCGTGGGAAGGCAGGGCGGCGAAAAACTGTTTTTT
few NA 14 TRBJ2-5 TRBV18 CASSPSLEEETQYF TGTGCCAGCTCACCCTCTCTAGAAGAAGAGACCCAGTACTTC
NA TRBD2 16 TRBJ2-1 TRBV20-1 CSARGLAGVSYNEQFF TGCAGTGCTAGAGGACTAGCGGGAGTCTCCTACAATGAGCAGTTCTTC
few TRBD2 14 TRBJ2-1 TRBV27 CASSIAGGGNEQFF TGTGCCAGCAGTATAGCGGGAGGGGGAAATGAGCAGTTCTTC
few NA 11 TRBJ2-7 TRBV24-1 CATSDFDEQYF TGTGCCACCAGTGATTTTGATGAGCAGTACTTC
NA NA 14 TRBJ2-1 TRBV7-9 CASSEDDLGNEQFF TGTGCCAGCAGCGAAGATGACCTCGGGAATGAGCAGTTCTTC
few TRBD2 14 TRBJ2-7 TRBV12-3/TRBV12-4 CASSRSGDSYEQYF TGTGCCAGCAGCCGTAGCGGGGATTCCTACGAGCAGTACTTC
once NA 19 TRBJ2-1 TRBV2 CACSLRRPVGQKIRNEQFF TGTGCCTGCAGTTTAAGGAGACCCGTGGGGCAGAAAATCAGGAATGAGCAGTTCTTC
many NA 16 TRBJ2-2 TRBV15 CATRALGQKNTGELFF TGTGCCACCAGAGCCTTGGGTCAGAAAAACACCGGGGAGCTGTTTTTT
NA NA 14 TRBJ2-5 TRBV12-3/TRBV12-4 CASNPYGYQETQYF TGTGCCAGCAATCCTTACGGGTACCAAGAGACCCAGTACTTC
NA NA 17 TRBJ2-1 TRBV11-2 CASSLEWGQGFYNEQFF TGTGCCAGCAGCTTAGAATGGGGGCAGGGATTCTACAATGAGCAGTTCTTC
many NA 15 TRBJ1-1 TRBV5-1 CASSVGEVAVTEAFF TGCGCCAGCAGCGTGGGGGAGGTCGCGGTCACTGAAGCTTTCTTT
few NA 16 TRBJ2-5 TRBV9 CASSVATAALGETQYF TGTGCCAGCAGCGTAGCTACCGCCGCGCTTGGAGAGACCCAGTACTTC
few NA 13 TRBJ2-7 TRBV25-1 CASSETMGGEQYF TGTGCCAGCAGTGAAACTATGGGGGGTGAGCAGTACTTC
few TRBD2 17 TRBJ2-7 TRBV5-1 CASSPGLGYRLTYEQYF TGCGCCAGCAGTCCGGGACTAGGCTACCGATTAACCTACGAGCAGTACTTC
many NA 12 TRBJ2-7 TRBV12-3/TRBV12-4 CASSGPGNEQYF TGTGCCAGCAGTGGACCGGGTAACGAGCAGTACTTC